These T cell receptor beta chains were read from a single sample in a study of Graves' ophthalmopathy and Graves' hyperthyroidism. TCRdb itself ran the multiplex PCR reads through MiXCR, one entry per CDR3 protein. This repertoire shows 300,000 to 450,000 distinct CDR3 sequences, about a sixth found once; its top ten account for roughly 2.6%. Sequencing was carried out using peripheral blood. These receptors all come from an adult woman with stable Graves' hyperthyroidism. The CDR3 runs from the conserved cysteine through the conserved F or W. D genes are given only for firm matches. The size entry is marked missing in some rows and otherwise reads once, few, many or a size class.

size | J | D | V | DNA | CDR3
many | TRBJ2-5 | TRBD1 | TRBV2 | TGTGCCAGCAGTCCCGGGACAGGCCGAACCCAGTACTTC | CASSPGTGRTQYF
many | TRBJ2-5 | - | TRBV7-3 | TGTGCCAGCAGCTTGACAACTGGGGACCAAGAGACCCAGTACTTC | CASSLTTGDQETQYF
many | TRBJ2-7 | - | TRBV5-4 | TGTGCCAGCACCTCGTGGGGCACCTACGAGCAGTACTTC | CASTSWGTYEQYF
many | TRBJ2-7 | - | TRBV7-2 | TGTGCCAGCAGCCCACAGTGGAGCTCCTACGAGCAGTACTTC | CASSPQWSSYEQYF
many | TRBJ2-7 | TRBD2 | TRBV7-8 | TGTGCCAGCAGCTTTTCGCTTGGACTAGCGGGAGTCGAGCAGTACTTC | CASSFSLGLAGVEQYF
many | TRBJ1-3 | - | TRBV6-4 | TGTGCCAGCAGTTCACGACAGCCCCGAGGCACCATATATTTT | CASSSRQPRGTIYF
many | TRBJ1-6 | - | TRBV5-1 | TGCGCCAGCAGCCGCTTGGACGGCAGGGGACCTTCACCCCTCCACTTT | CASSRLDGRGPSPLHF
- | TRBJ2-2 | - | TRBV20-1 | TGCAGTGCTAGAGATAGTAAGCTGGGGGAGCTGTTTTTT | CSARDSKLGELFF
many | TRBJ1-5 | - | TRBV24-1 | TGTGCCACCATGGGAGACAATCAGCCCCAGCATTTT | CATMGDNQPQHF
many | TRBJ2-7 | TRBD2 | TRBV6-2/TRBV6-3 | TGTGCCAGCAGTTACCGAAAAGGGACTAGCGGGAAAACGGTCTCCTACGAGCAGTACTTC | CASSYRKGTSGKTVSYEQYF
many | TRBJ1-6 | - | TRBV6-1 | TGTGCCAGCAAAGTCGGGGTCTACTATGATTCACCCCTCCACTTT | CASKVGVYYDSPLHF
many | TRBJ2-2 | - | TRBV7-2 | TGTGCCAGCAGACGCCAAACTGGAACGACCGGGGAGCTGTTTTTT | CASRRQTGTTGELFF
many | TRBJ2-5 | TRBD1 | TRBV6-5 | TGTGCCAGCTTTGGACAGGGCACAGAGACCCAGTACTTC | CASFGQGTETQYF
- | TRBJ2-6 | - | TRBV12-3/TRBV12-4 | TGTGCCAGCATAGGGCTTTCGGGGGCCAACGTCCTGACTTTC | CASIGLSGANVLTF
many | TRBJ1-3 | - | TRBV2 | TGTGCCAGCAGTGATGGGGTTGTGAGCGGAAACACCATATATTTT | CASSDGVVSGNTIYF
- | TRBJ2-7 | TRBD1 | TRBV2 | TGTGCCAGCAGGGGGACAGGGGGCTTCGAGCAGTACTTC | CASRGTGGFEQYF
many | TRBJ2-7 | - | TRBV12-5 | TGTGCTAGTGGTTCCGACCCTGAGCCCTACGAGCAGTACTTC | CASGSDPEPYEQYF
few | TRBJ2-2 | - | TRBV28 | TGTGCCAGCATCGTAGGACAGAGGAACACCGGGGAGCTGTTTTTT | CASIVGQRNTGELFF
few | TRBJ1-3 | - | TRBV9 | TGTGCCAGCAGCGTAGAACTTGGAAACACCATATATTTT | CASSVELGNTIYF
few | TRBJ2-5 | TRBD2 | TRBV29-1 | TGCAGCACCGGCGGGGGAAGTGGCGAGACCCAGTACTTC | CSTGGGSGETQYF
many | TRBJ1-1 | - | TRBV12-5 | TGTGCTAGTGGTTTGCGGGGTCTCGAGATTAAGAACACTGAAGCTTTCTTT | CASGLRGLEIKNTEAFF
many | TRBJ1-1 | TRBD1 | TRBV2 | TGTGCCAGCAGTGGGGACAGGCTGAACACTGAAGCTTTCTTT | CASSGDRLNTEAFF
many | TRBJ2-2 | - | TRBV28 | TGTGCCAGCAGTCCCCGTCCGAGGGGGGCCGGGGAGCTGTTTTTT | CASSPRPRGAGELFF
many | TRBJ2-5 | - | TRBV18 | TGTGCCAGCTCACCAGGGGGCCCGCAAGAGACCCAGTACTTC | CASSPGGPQETQYF
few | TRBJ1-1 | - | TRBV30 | TGTGCCTGGACCCTCCAGAGGGGAGTCACTGAAGCTTTCTTT | CAWTLQRGVTEAFF
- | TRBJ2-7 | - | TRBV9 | TGTGCCAGCAGCCCCCCGGGGGACTACGAGCAGTACTTC | CASSPPGDYEQYF
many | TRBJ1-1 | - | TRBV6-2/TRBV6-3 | TGTGCCAGCAGTTCGGCCCCCTACCTGAACCGAATGAACACTGAAGCTTTCTTT | CASSSAPYLNRMNTEAFF
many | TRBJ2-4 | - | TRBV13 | TGTGCCAGCAGCACCCGGACAGATTCCAAAAACATTCAGTACTTC | CASSTRTDSKNIQYF
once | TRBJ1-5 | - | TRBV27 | TGTGCCAGCAGTCCCCTAAATAGCAATCAGCCCCAGCATTTT | CASSPLNSNQPQHF
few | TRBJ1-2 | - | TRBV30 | TGTGCCTGGAGTCTAATCCAAAACTATGGCTACACCTTC | CAWSLIQNYGYTF
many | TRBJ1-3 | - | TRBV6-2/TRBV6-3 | TGTGCCAGCGGCCTAAGACAGGCCCTCTCTGGAAACACCATATATTTT | CASGLRQALSGNTIYF
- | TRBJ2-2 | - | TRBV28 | TGTGCCAGCAGTCCGGTAACGGCCGGGGAGCTGTTTTTT | CASSPVTAGELFF